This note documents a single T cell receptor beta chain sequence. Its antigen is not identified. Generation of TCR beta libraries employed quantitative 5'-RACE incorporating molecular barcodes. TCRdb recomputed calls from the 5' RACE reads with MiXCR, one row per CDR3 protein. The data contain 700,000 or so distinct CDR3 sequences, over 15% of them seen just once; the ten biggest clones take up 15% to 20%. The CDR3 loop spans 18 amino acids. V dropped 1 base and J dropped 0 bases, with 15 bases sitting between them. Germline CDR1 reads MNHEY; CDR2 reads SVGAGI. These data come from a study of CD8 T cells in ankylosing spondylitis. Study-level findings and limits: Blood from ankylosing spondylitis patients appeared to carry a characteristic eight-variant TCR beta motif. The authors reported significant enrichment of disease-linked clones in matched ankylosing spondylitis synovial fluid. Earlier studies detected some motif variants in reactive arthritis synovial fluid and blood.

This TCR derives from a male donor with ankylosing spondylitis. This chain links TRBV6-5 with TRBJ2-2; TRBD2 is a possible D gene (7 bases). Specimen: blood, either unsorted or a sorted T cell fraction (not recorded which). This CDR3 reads CASSYFAGAQANTGELFF. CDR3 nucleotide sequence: TGTGCCAGCAGTTACTTTGCGGGGGCCCAAGCGAACACCGGGGAGCTGTTTTTT.